This is a list of T cell receptor beta chains from one sample in a study of T cell responses to AZD1222 COVID-19 vaccine. Some clones are missing from TCRdb's copy, which holds only in-frame ones; the method was immunoSEQ multiplex PCR. The sample carries tens of thousands of clones, approximately 84% recorded once. This specimen was peripheral blood, taken on day 0 of AZD1222 vaccination. The receptors originated from an adult in good health. Both conserved end residues are part of each CDR3. A D gene is named only where the DNA matches it firmly. Clone size, where shown, is once, few, many, or a class for clones that have expanded.

v_gene: TRBV5-1; d_gene: .; j_gene: TRBJ1-4; abundance: .; CDR3aa: CASSLEAAGREKLFF; CDR3nt: TGCGCCAGCAGCTTGGAAGCGGCAGGGAGGGAAAAACTGTTTTTT
v_gene: TRBV28; d_gene: .; j_gene: TRBJ1-6; abundance: .; CDR3aa: CASSSPIPFGSPLHF; CDR3nt: TGTGCCAGCAGTTCCCCTATCCCGTTCGGTTCACCCCTCCACTTT
v_gene: TRBV19; d_gene: TRBD1; j_gene: TRBJ1-1; abundance: .; CDR3aa: CASREGAQNTEAFF; CDR3nt: TGTGCCAGTAGAGAGGGGGCGCAGAACACTGAAGCTTTCTTT
v_gene: TRBV2; d_gene: .; j_gene: TRBJ2-3; abundance: .; CDR3aa: CASRLTMTDTQYF; CDR3nt: TGTGCCAGCAGGCTTACTATGACAGATACGCAGTATTTT
v_gene: TRBV7-8; d_gene: .; j_gene: TRBJ1-1; abundance: .; CDR3aa: CASSLAQGFNTEAFF; CDR3nt: TGTGCCAGCAGCTTAGCGCAGGGTTTCAACACTGAAGCTTTCTTT
v_gene: TRBV28; d_gene: .; j_gene: TRBJ1-1; abundance: .; CDR3aa: CASSFRGNTEAFF; CDR3nt: TGTGCCAGCAGTTTCCGCGGGAACACTGAAGCTTTCTTT
v_gene: TRBV2; d_gene: TRBD1; j_gene: TRBJ2-6; abundance: .; CDR3aa: CASSFGTGGAGANVLTF; CDR3nt: TGTGCCAGCAGTTTCGGGACAGGGGGCGCTGGGGCCAACGTCCTGACTTTC
v_gene: TRBV2; d_gene: TRBD1; j_gene: TRBJ1-2; abundance: few; CDR3aa: CASSDLGQWNYGYTF; CDR3nt: TGTGCCAGCAGTGACCTGGGACAGTGGAACTATGGCTACACCTTC
v_gene: TRBV7-2; d_gene: .; j_gene: TRBJ1-1; abundance: .; CDR3aa: CASSSSRVVVDTEAFF; CDR3nt: TGTGCCAGCAGCTCCAGTCGCGTAGTGGTGGACACTGAAGCTTTCTTT
v_gene: TRBV30; d_gene: .; j_gene: TRBJ1-6; abundance: .; CDR3aa: CAWGRSNSPLHF; CDR3nt: TGTGCCTGGGGGCGATCTAATTCACCCCTCCACTTT
v_gene: TRBV5-1; d_gene: .; j_gene: TRBJ1-1; abundance: .; CDR3aa: CASRQVNTEAFF; CDR3nt: TGCGCCAGCAGGCAAGTTAACACTGAAGCTTTCTTT
v_gene: TRBV5-1; d_gene: TRBD1; j_gene: TRBJ2-7; abundance: .; CDR3aa: CASRDRGNEQYF; CDR3nt: TGCGCCTCCCGGGACAGGGGCAACGAGCAGTACTTC
v_gene: TRBV7-2; d_gene: .; j_gene: TRBJ1-6; abundance: .; CDR3aa: CASSFAGASPLHF; CDR3nt: TGTGCCAGCAGCTTTGCAGGGGCATCACCCCTCCACTTT
v_gene: TRBV5-1; d_gene: TRBD1; j_gene: TRBJ1-1; abundance: .; CDR3aa: CASSSSGTGRTEAFF; CDR3nt: TGCGCCAGCAGCTCCTCCGGGACAGGGAGGACTGAAGCTTTCTTT
v_gene: TRBV7-9; d_gene: TRBD2; j_gene: TRBJ2-2; abundance: large; CDR3aa: CASSLWTSPNTGELFF; CDR3nt: TGTGCCAGCAGCCTCTGGACTAGCCCGAACACCGGGGAGCTGTTTTTT
v_gene: TRBV5-8; d_gene: TRBD2; j_gene: TRBJ2-5; abundance: .; CDR3aa: CASSLTRSSGGETQYF; CDR3nt: TGTGCCAGCAGCCTTACAAGAAGTTCGGGGGGAGAGACCCAGTACTTC
v_gene: TRBV2; d_gene: .; j_gene: TRBJ1-1; abundance: .; CDR3aa: CASSEAQAFPAEAFF; CDR3nt: TGTGCCAGCAGTGAAGCGCAAGCGTTCCCGGCTGAAGCTTTCTTT
v_gene: TRBV11-3; d_gene: .; j_gene: TRBJ2-2; abundance: .; CDR3aa: CASSKDTVNTGELFF; CDR3nt: TGTGCCAGCAGTAAGGACACGGTGAACACCGGGGAGCTGTTTTTT
v_gene: TRBV27; d_gene: TRBD1; j_gene: TRBJ2-5; abundance: once; CDR3aa: CASRRTGRQETQYF; CDR3nt: TGTGCCAGCAGGCGGACAGGGCGACAAGAGACCCAGTACTTC
v_gene: TRBV5-1; d_gene: .; j_gene: TRBJ1-2; abundance: .; CDR3aa: CASSKAGDYGYTF; CDR3nt: TGCGCCAGCAGCAAAGCAGGGGACTATGGCTACACCTTC
v_gene: TRBV6-5; d_gene: .; j_gene: TRBJ1-5; abundance: .; CDR3aa: CASSYSNNQPQHF; CDR3nt: TGTGCCAGCAGTTACTCTAACAATCAGCCCCAGCATTTT
v_gene: TRBV28; d_gene: .; j_gene: TRBJ2-1; abundance: .; CDR3aa: CASNGSGEQFF; CDR3nt: TGTGCCAGCAACGGGAGCGGTGAGCAGTTCTTC
v_gene: TRBV7-9; d_gene: .; j_gene: TRBJ2-2; abundance: .; CDR3aa: CASSLRTWNTGELFF; CDR3nt: TGTGCCAGCAGCCTTAGGACGTGGAACACCGGGGAGCTGTTTTTT
v_gene: TRBV27; d_gene: TRBD1; j_gene: TRBJ2-2; abundance: .; CDR3aa: CASRWTGLSFGELFF; CDR3nt: TGTGCCAGCAGATGGACAGGGCTAAGTTTCGGGGAGCTGTTTTTT
v_gene: TRBV29-1; d_gene: TRBD2; j_gene: TRBJ2-5; abundance: .; CDR3aa: CSVERMGGETQYF; CDR3nt: TGCAGCGTTGAACGTATGGGGGGGGAGACCCAGTACTTC